The present T cell receptor (beta chain) was sequenced within a study of T-cell memory formation after mild COVID-19. Trimming removed 4 bases from V and 4 bases from J; junction bases left unmatched: 6. Germline V lookup: CDR1 SGHRS, CDR2 YFSETQ. The CDR3 spans 14 residues. This clonotype was detected many times. TCRdb reprocessed the 5' RACE reads with MiXCR, giving one entry per CDR3 protein. Found here are hundreds of thousands of distinct CDR3 sequences, around 27% of them singletons; the top ten hold around 13%. The origin of this receptor is an adult woman who had mild COVID-19 (a few samples of this study predate the infection). Cell type and time point are not known. The rearrangement links TRBV5-1 to TRBJ2-3; TRBD1 agrees at 7 bases. Sequenced material: PBMCs or a T cell subset sorted from them (not recorded which). The CDR3 reads CASSPRTGADTQYF. The DNA for the CDR3 is TGCGCCAGCAGCCCAAGGACAGGAGCAGATACGCAGTATTTT.